This T cell receptor beta chain is drawn from a study of siplizumab effects on memory and regulatory T cells. Findings and limits, study-wide: Assignment of a naive or memory phenotype failed for roughly 75-97% of the proliferating CD4+ or CD8+ clones. Siplizumab produced a significant reduction in alloreactive sequences that were traceable to unstimulated CD4+ memory cells.

The study took three donor pairs, and their unstimulated naive, memory, effector memory and TEMRA subsets were sequenced. Germline assignment: CDR1 SQVTM and CDR2 ANQGSEA. The CDR3 has 14 amino acids. The V and J ends lost 3 bases and 4 bases respectively, with 15 bases between them. Around 100,000 TCR templates underwent assay in every sample. The repertoire was sequenced with immunoSEQ multiplex PCR; TCRdb's copy has only in-frame clones and lacks some. The repertoire holds 55,000 to 65,000 clones, with 95% to 98% as singletons. Comment on this clone: Antigen specificity is unknown.

The TCR comes from a human donor in good health. Specimen: naive CD8+ T cells sorted from blood. This chain uses TRBV29-1 with TRBJ1-2; D ambiguous. CDR3 coding DNA: TGCAGCGTTGATAGGGAATCTACGGGCTATGGCTACACCTTC. Protein: CSVDRESTGYGYTF.